The clone carrying this T cell receptor beta chain was counted once. This sample stems from a study of blood T cell repertoires in COVID-19. As for the study in general: Donors in the United States, Italy and Spain gave samples during acute or convalescent COVID-19. From T cells, B-cell-depleted T cells, or PBMCs came the material, which was cDNA or gDNA.

The CDR3 loop spans 17 amino acids. TCRdb's table, derived via immunoSEQ multiplex PCR, lists solely in-frame clones and lacks some. The table lists roughly 460,000 clones, 80% to 90% of them singletons, with approximately 0.92% in the top ten. This clonotype originated in a man aged 18 to 30 with COVID-19, enrolled during active disease. Sequencing was carried out using peripheral blood. The chain is built from TRBV1 and TRBJ2-3; the table calls TRBD2, which could not be checked here. TRBV1 is a listed pseudogene. CDR3 loop: CTSSQAARGECTDTQYF. The CDR3 nucleotides are TGCACCAGCAGCCAAGCGGCGCGGGGGGAATGCACAGATACGCAGTATTTT.